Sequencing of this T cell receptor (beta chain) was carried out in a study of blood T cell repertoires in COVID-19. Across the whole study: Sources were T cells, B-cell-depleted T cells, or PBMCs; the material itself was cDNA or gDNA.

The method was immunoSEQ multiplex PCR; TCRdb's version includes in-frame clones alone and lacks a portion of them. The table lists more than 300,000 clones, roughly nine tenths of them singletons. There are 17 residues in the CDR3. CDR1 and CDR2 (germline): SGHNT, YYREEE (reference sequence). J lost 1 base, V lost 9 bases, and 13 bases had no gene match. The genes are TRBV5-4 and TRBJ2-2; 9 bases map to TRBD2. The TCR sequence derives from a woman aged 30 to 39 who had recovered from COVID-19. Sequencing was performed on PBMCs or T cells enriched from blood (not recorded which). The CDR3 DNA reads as TGTGCCACCTTTAGCGGGAGTAGTGGGAAGAACACCGGGGAGCTGTTTTTT. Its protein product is CATFSGSSGKNTGELFF.